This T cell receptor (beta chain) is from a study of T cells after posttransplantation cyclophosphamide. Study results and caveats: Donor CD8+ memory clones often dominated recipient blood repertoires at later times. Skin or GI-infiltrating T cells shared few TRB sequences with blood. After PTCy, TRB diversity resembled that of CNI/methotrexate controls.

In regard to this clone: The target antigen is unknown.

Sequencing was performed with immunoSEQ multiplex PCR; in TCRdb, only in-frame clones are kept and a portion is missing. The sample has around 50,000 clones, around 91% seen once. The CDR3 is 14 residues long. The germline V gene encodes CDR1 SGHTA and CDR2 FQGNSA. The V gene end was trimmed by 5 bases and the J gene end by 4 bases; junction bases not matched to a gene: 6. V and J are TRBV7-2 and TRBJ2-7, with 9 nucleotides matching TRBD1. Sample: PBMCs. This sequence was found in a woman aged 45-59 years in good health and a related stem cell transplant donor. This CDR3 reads CASSITGGRYEQYF. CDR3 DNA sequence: TGTGCCAGCAGCATAACAGGGGGCCGGTACGAGCAGTACTTC.